The source of this TCR beta chain is a study of blood T cell repertoires in COVID-19 (TCRdb year 2020). Turning to the overall study: The collaborator samples originated in the United States, Italy and Spain and spanned the acute and convalescent phases of COVID-19. The material from the prospective study consisted of cDNA or gDNA derived from T cells, B-cell-depleted T cells, or PBMCs. The dataset comprised deeply sampled blood TCRbeta repertoires from subjects exposed to, actively infected with, or recovered from COVID-19. The repertoires were released in a freely available public database meant as a resource for research on the immune response to SARS-CoV-2. Samples came from the ongoing ImmuneRACE study (first 160 participants) plus 1,254 subjects from 6 global collaborators. Sample metadata almost always included a de-identified subject ID, COVID-19 status, age in years and sex. Where available, HLA class I and class II types were obtained from metadata supplied by the sample provider rather than from assay-based typing. Broad study findings and their caveats: How much clinical and demographic metadata was included differed by source and by participant, and the metadata was provided uncurated.

Inclusive of the bounding cysteine and phenylalanine, the CDR3 is 15 residues long. Only the CDR3 DNA stays, 45 bases, in frame from base 1. Reading the germline V gene gives CDR1 MNHEY and CDR2 SVGAGI. The trim is 8 bases for V and 0 bases for J, with a gap of 15 bases between the germline ends. In the prospective study, participants were roughly 18 to 89 years old, resided in about two dozen geographic areas of the United States, and were enrolled through a virtual design. To assign participants to cohorts, the prospective study relied on clinical history that participants themselves reported in a screening survey and a study questionnaire. Recovered participants in ImmuneRACE Cohort 3 were defined as having two consecutive negative NP/OP PCR tests, clearance from a healthcare professional, or resolution of symptoms. In the prospective study, mobile phlebotomists collected whole blood, serum and a nasopharyngeal or oropharyngeal swab from each participant. Prospective study participants could optionally give additional blood draws and questionnaires over an approximately 2-month period. Before DNA extraction, prospective study blood samples were shipped either frozen or at room temperature.

Worth noting for this clone: Its antigen is not yet known. There are no base qualities to consult, and no much larger clone falls within one base.

TCRbeta CDR3 regions were amplified from genomic DNA by means of the immunoSEQ Assay, a bias-controlled multiplex PCR. Processing in the source paper ran as follows. Within the assay, amplification of reference gene primers was used to estimate how many nucleated cells each sample contained. To quantify the absolute abundance of each unique TCRbeta CDR3 rearrangement, sequence reads were collapsed and filtered. For each sample, productive Simpson clonality was calculated by taking the square root of Simpson's diversity index across productive rearrangements. What TCRdb holds here is the immuneACCESS table cut down to in-frame rearrangements. Part of the clones is not present; checked against another copy, under half of the missing clones reflect an unresolved V gene, and the others are unexplained. That table gives V, J and clone size, and the DNA gave D and trimming. The sample yields 150,000 to 200,000 clones; 86% were counted once. The ten largest account for under 9.5% of the sample.

Recombination joined TRBV6-5 with TRBJ2-3; the D segment could be TRBD1, given 6 matching bases. This receptor was taken from a woman aged 25 to 39 who had recovered from COVID-19. The specimen sequenced was PBMCs or T cells enriched from blood (not recorded which). At the DNA level, the sequence is TGTGCCAGCTGGGATGCAGGGGCTAGCACAGATACGCAGTATTTT. Translated, this gives CASWDAGASTDTQYF.